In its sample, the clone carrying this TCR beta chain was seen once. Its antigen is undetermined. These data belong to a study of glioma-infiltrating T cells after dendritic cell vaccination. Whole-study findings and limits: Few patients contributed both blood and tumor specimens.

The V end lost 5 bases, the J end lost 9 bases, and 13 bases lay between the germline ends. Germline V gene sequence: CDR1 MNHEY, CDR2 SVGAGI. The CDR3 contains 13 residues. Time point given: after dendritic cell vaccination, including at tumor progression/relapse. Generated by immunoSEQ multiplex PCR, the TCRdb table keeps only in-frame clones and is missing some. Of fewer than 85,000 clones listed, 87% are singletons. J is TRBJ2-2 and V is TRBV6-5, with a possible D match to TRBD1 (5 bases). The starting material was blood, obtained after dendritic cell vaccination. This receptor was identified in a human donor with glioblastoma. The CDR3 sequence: CASSLTPDRELFF. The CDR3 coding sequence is TGTGCCAGCAGTCTAACCCCGGACAGGGAGCTGTTTTTT.